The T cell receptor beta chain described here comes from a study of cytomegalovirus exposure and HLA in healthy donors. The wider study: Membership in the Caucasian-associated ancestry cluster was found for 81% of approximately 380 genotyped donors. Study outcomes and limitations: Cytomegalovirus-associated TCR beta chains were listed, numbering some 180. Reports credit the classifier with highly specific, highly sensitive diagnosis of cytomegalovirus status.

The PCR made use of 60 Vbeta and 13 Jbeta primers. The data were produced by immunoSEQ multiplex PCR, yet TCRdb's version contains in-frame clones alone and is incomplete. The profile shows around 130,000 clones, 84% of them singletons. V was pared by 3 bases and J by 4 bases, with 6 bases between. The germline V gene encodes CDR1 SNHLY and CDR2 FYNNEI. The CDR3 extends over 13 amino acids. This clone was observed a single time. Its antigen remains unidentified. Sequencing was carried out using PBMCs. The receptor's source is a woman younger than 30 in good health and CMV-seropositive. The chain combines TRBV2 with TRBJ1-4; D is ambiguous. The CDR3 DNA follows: TGTGCCAGCAGTGACAGTTTTAATGAAAAACTGTTTTTT. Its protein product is CASSDSFNEKLFF. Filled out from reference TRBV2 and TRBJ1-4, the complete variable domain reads EPEVTQTPSHQVTQMGQEVILRCVPISNHLYFYWYRQILGQKVEFLVSFYNNEISEKSEIFDDQFSVERPDGSNFTLKIRSTKLEDSAMYFCASSDSFNEKLFFGSGTQLSVL.